The rows below give T cell receptor beta chains drawn from one sample of a study of cytomegalovirus exposure and HLA in healthy donors. Sequenced by immunoSEQ multiplex PCR; TCRdb stores in-frame clones only, minus some. The table lists approximately 160,000 clones, roughly two thirds of them singletons. Material for sequencing was PBMCs. The receptor set was obtained from a woman in her thirties or forties in good health and CMV-seropositive. Each CDR3 is given with its conserved first and last residue. D genes are given only for firm matches. Size tells how often a clone was seen (once, few, many) or the class of an expanded clone, and some rows leave it out.

CDR3: CASSQGGPDTEAFF
DNA: TGCGCCAGCAGCCAAGGGGGGCCGGACACTGAAGCTTTCTTT
D: NA
J: TRBJ1-1
V: TRBV4-3
size: few

CDR3: CAISGTGPEAFF
DNA: TGTGCCATCAGTGGGACAGGGCCTGAAGCTTTCTTT
D: TRBD1
J: TRBJ1-1
V: TRBV10-3
size: NA

CDR3: CASSLTSGLGNTIYF
DNA: TGTGCCAGCAGCCTAACCTCAGGACTTGGAAACACCATATATTTT
D: NA
J: TRBJ1-3
V: TRBV16
size: NA

CDR3: CASSPRAGELFF
DNA: TGTGCCAGTAGTCCCAGGGCCGGGGAGCTGTTTTTT
D: NA
J: TRBJ2-2
V: TRBV19
size: NA

CDR3: CASSTGTDNYGYPF
DNA: TGTGCCAGCAGCACTGGGACAGACAACTATGGCTACCCCTTC
D: TRBD1
J: TRBJ1-2
V: TRBV5-6
size: NA

CDR3: CASSLSAGNYGYTF
DNA: TGTGCCAGCAGTTTATCCGCAGGGAACTATGGCTACACCTTC
D: NA
J: TRBJ1-2
V: TRBV28
size: NA

CDR3: CAISDFTSGSADEQYF
DNA: TGTGCCATCAGTGACTTTACTAGCGGGAGTGCAGACGAGCAGTACTTC
D: TRBD2
J: TRBJ2-7
V: TRBV10-3
size: NA

CDR3: CASSPYGRTQYF
DNA: TGTGCCAGCTCACCATACGGTCGGACCCAGTACTTC
D: NA
J: TRBJ2-5
V: TRBV18
size: NA

CDR3: CASRTQETQYF
DNA: TGTGCCAGCAGAACCCAGGAGACCCAGTACTTC
D: NA
J: TRBJ2-5
V: TRBV2
size: few

CDR3: CASSQDLGPERYF
DNA: TGCGCCAGCAGCCAAGATTTGGGGCCGGAGAGGTACTTC
D: NA
J: TRBJ2-7
V: TRBV4-3
size: NA

CDR3: CASSPGTGGSQPQHF
DNA: TGTGCCAGCAGCCCAGGGACAGGGGGGAGTCAGCCCCAGCATTTT
D: TRBD1
J: TRBJ1-5
V: TRBV11-2
size: NA

CDR3: CASSLVEGMEQYF
DNA: TGTGCCAGCAGCTTAGTAGAGGGAATGGAGCAGTACTTC
D: NA
J: TRBJ2-5
V: TRBV11-2
size: few

CDR3: CASSPGQGNYNSPLHF
DNA: TGTGCCAGCAGCCCCGGACAGGGGAACTATAATTCACCCCTCCACTTT
D: TRBD1
J: TRBJ1-6
V: TRBV7-9
size: NA

CDR3: CASSLFRDWQETQYF
DNA: TGTGCCAGCAGTTTATTTAGGGACTGGCAAGAGACCCAGTACTTC
D: NA
J: TRBJ2-5
V: TRBV28
size: few

CDR3: CASSPLAAGIGELFF
DNA: TGTGCCAGCAGTCCACTAGCGGCAGGTATCGGGGAGCTGTTTTTT
D: TRBD2
J: TRBJ2-2
V: TRBV27
size: NA

CDR3: CASTPGDRGADTQYF
DNA: TGTGCCAGCACCCCAGGGGACAGGGGGGCAGATACGCAGTATTTT
D: TRBD1
J: TRBJ2-3
V: TRBV5-4
size: NA

CDR3: CAITSRGQDDEQFF
DNA: TGTGCCATTACCTCAAGGGGGCAGGACGATGAGCAGTTCTTC
D: TRBD1
J: TRBJ2-1
V: TRBV10-3
size: NA

CDR3: CASSLRTGSETQYF
DNA: TGTGCCAGCAGCTTACGTACGGGGTCGGAGACCCAGTACTTC
D: NA
J: TRBJ2-5
V: TRBV7-2
size: NA

CDR3: CASSFRVQGGANVLTF
DNA: TGTGCCAGCAGTTTCCGGGTCCAGGGTGGGGCCAACGTCCTGACTTTC
D: NA
J: TRBJ2-6
V: TRBV28
size: NA

CDR3: CASSLGQGLNTDTQYF
DNA: TGTGCTAGCAGCTTAGGTCAGGGCCTGAACACAGATACGCAGTATTTT
D: NA
J: TRBJ2-3
V: TRBV7-7
size: NA

CDR3: CASSPEPLAKNIQYF
DNA: TGTGCCAGCAGCCCCGAGCCCCTAGCCAAAAACATTCAGTACTTC
D: NA
J: TRBJ2-4
V: TRBV27
size: NA

CDR3: CASSSGLAGGMSDTQYF
DNA: TGTGCCAGCAGCTCGGGACTAGCGGGGGGAATGTCAGATACGCAGTATTTT
D: TRBD2
J: TRBJ2-3
V: TRBV9
size: NA

CDR3: CASSGQGNTEAFF
DNA: TGTGCCAGCAGCGGACAGGGGAACACTGAAGCTTTCTTT
D: TRBD1
J: TRBJ1-1
V: TRBV28
size: once

CDR3: CASSPGGSAYNSPLHF
DNA: TGTGCCAGCAGCCCAGGAGGAAGCGCCTATAATTCACCCCTCCACTTT
D: NA
J: TRBJ1-6
V: TRBV5-4
size: NA

CDR3: CASSATIRAGITYEQYF
DNA: TGTGCCAGTAGTGCGACCATTCGAGCGGGTATCACCTACGAGCAGTACTTC
D: NA
J: TRBJ2-7
V: TRBV19
size: NA